These T cell receptor beta chains were read from a single sample in a study of T cell changes during pregnancy in multiple sclerosis. Generated by immunoSEQ multiplex PCR, the TCRdb table keeps only in-frame clones and is missing some. The repertoire holds 65,000 to 95,000 clones, with around 94% as singletons. The source material was peripheral blood, sampled in the second trimester of pregnancy. The receptors originated from a female donor in good health, enrolled as a control in a pregnancy study. CDR3s include the opening cysteine and the closing phenylalanine or tryptophan. A D gene is named only where the DNA matches it firmly. The listing skips clone size in some rows; elsewhere it reads once, few, many or a size class.

TRBV21-1	once	NA	17	TRBJ1-4	CASSKGQGPHCNEKLFF	TGTGCCAGCAGCAAGGGACAGGGGCCCCACTGTAATGAAAAACTGTTTTTT
TRBV7-6	few	NA	13	TRBJ2-7	CASSLATSYEQYF	TGTGCCAGCAGCTTAGCGACATCTTACGAGCAGTACTTC
TRBV28	NA	NA	18	TRBJ2-1	CASSSPIQAIITYNEQFF	TGTGCCAGCAGTTCACCGATACAGGCGATTATAACCTACAATGAGCAGTTCTTC
TRBV28	NA	NA	15	TRBJ1-1	CASSFLGRGDAEAFF	TGTGCCAGCAGTTTTCTCGGCAGGGGAGACGCTGAAGCTTTCTTT
TRBV7-7	NA	TRBD2	15	TRBJ2-7	CASSLGSGGVYEQYF	TGTGCCAGCAGCTTGGGATCTGGGGGGGTATACGAGCAGTACTTC
TRBV15	few	NA	13	TRBJ2-7	CATSRVLTDEQYF	TGTGCCACCAGCAGAGTTCTCACAGACGAGCAGTACTTC
TRBV25-1	NA	TRBD1	16	TRBJ1-1	CASSETGGEGTTEAFF	TGTGCCAGCAGTGAAACAGGGGGCGAGGGGACCACTGAAGCTTTCTTT
TRBV7-2	NA	NA	16	TRBJ2-7	CASSLDVGRASYEQYF	TGTGCCAGCAGCTTAGATGTAGGCAGGGCCTCCTACGAGCAGTACTTC
TRBV5-4	NA	NA	15	TRBJ2-2	CASSLGGLNTGELFF	TGTGCCAGCAGCTTGGGCGGATTGAACACCGGGGAGCTGTTTTTT
TRBV9	NA	NA	15	TRBJ2-3	CASSVDGTISDTQYF	TGTGCCAGCAGCGTAGATGGGACAATCTCAGATACGCAGTATTTT
TRBV6-1	NA	NA	14	TRBJ1-4	CASKESATNEKLFF	TGTGCCAGCAAGGAGTCGGCAACTAATGAAAAACTGTTTTTT
TRBV11-3	NA	TRBD1	13	TRBJ1-1	CASSLRETGEAFF	TGTGCCAGCAGCCTTCGAGAGACAGGGGAAGCTTTCTTT
TRBV2	NA	TRBD2	18	TRBJ2-7	CASRGPGTSGRGDYEQYF	TGTGCCAGCAGAGGCCCCGGGACTAGCGGGAGGGGGGACTACGAGCAGTACTTC
TRBV7-9	once	TRBD2	19	TRBJ2-7	CASSRHSGTSGRAASEQYF	TGTGCCAGCAGCCGACACTCCGGGACTAGCGGGAGGGCCGCTAGCGAGCAGTACTTC
TRBV4-1	NA	TRBD2	16	TRBJ2-7	CASSQAHLGTTYEQYF	TGCGCCAGCAGCCAAGCCCACCTCGGGACTACCTACGAGCAGTACTTC
TRBV5-1	NA	NA	15	TRBJ1-2	CASSLGAGLSYGYTF	TGCGCCAGCAGCTTGGGCGCAGGGCTTAGCTATGGCTACACCTTC
TRBV11-2	NA	NA	15	TRBJ1-5	CASSLAPLPAQPQHF	TGTGCCAGCAGCTTAGCCCCCCTACCCGCTCAGCCCCAGCATTTT
TRBV2	few	NA	15	TRBJ1-1	CASSVFGSGGTEAFF	TGTGCCAGCAGTGTATTCGGGTCCGGGGGGACTGAAGCTTTCTTT
TRBV27	NA	NA	13	TRBJ1-4	CASSPGVWEKLFF	TGTGCCAGCAGTCCGGGGGTTTGGGAAAAACTGTTTTTT
TRBV5-1	NA	NA	15	TRBJ2-5	CASSWGWGPQETQYF	TGCGCCAGCAGCTGGGGTTGGGGGCCCCAAGAGACCCAGTACTTC
TRBV14	NA	NA	15	TRBJ1-5	CASSLFRQQNQPQHF	TGTGCCAGCAGCCTTTTTAGACAGCAAAATCAGCCCCAGCATTTT
TRBV9	NA	NA	14	TRBJ2-3	CASSVAPSRDTQYF	TGTGCCAGCAGCGTAGCCCCCTCCAGAGATACGCAGTATTTT
TRBV5-1	NA	TRBD1	13	TRBJ2-5	CASSLAGGETQYF	TGCGCCAGCAGCTTGGCAGGGGGAGAGACCCAGTACTTC